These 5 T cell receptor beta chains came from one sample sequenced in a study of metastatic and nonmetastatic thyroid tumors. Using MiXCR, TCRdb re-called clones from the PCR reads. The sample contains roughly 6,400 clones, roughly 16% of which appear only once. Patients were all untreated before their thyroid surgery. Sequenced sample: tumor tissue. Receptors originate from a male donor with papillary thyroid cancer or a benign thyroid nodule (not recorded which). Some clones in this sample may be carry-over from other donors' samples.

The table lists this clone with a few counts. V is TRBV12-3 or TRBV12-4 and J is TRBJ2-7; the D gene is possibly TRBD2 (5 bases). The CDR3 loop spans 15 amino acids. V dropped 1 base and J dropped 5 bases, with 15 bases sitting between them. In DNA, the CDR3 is TGTGCCAGCAGTTTAGAGGCAGGACTTAGCAACGAGCAGTACTTC. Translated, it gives CASSLEAGLSNEQYF.

The CDR3 DNA reads TGTGCCAGCAGTTACTCGGGACAACGCTACTATGGCTACACCTTC. Translating it yields CASSYSGQRYYGYTF. The chain couples TRBV6-2 or TRBV6-3 to TRBJ1-2; possible D gene TRBD1, 6 bases. With 0 bases removed from V and 3 bases from J, the gap between germline ends came to 11 bases. This CDR3 contains 15 residues. Germline-derived CDR1 and CDR2 are MNHEY and SVGEGT.

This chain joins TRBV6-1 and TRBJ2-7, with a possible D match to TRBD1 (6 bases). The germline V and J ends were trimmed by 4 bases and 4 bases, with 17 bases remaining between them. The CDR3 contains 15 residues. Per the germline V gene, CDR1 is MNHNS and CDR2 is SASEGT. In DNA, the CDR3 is TGTGCCAGCAGTGGATCTTGGGGGCTCGCTTACGAGCAGTACTTC. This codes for CASSGSWGLAYEQYF.

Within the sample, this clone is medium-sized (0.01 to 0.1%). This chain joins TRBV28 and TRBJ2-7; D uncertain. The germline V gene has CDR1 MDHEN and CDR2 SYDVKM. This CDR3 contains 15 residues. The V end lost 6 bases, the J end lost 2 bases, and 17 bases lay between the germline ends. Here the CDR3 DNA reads TGTGCCAGCAGACCCCACACAAGTCGTCCCTACGAGCAGTACTTC. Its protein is CASRPHTSRPYEQYF.

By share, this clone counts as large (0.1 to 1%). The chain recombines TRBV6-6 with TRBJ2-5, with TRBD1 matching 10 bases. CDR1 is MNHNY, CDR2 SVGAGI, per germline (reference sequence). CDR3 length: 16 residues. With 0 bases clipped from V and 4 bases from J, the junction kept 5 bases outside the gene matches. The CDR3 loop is CASSYSGQGFSETQYF. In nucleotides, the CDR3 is TGTGCCAGCAGTTACTCGGGACAGGGGTTTTCAGAGACCCAGTACTTC.